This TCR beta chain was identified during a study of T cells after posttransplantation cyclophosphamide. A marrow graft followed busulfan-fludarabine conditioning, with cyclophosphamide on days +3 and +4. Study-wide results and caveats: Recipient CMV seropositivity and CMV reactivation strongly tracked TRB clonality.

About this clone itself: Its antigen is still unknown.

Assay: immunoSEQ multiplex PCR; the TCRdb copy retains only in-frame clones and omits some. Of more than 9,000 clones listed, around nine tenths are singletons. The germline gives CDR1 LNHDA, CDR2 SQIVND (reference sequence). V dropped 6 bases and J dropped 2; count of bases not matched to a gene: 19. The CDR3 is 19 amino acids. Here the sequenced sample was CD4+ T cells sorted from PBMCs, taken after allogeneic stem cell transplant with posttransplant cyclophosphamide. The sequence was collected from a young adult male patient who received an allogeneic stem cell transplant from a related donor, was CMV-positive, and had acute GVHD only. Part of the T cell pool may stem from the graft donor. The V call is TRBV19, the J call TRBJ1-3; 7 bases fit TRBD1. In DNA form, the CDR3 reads TGTGCCAGTAGCATTCGCCCTTCCCTCAGGGGGGCCCCTGGAAACACCATATATTTT. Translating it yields CASSIRPSLRGAPGNTIYF.